This TCR beta chain was recorded in a study of CD8+ T cells in alopecia areata. Turning to the study itself: The tofacitinib course ran for 6 to 18 months and was followed by 6 months off drug. Study-wide results and caveats: There were many expanded lesional clones persisting in scalp and blood during tofacitinib.

The CDR3 has 16 residues. Germline assignment: CDR1 GTSNPN and CDR2 SVGIG (reference sequence). Losses at the gene ends were 2 bases for V and 1 base for J; bases not matched to a gene: 9. The sequencing template was cDNA reverse transcribed from extracted RNA. Profiled with immunoSEQ multiplex PCR; TCRdb holds only in-frame clones, not every one. The data contain some 150,000 clones, approximately 59% of them singletons. Specified treatment: oral pan-JAK inhibitor, 5-10 mg twice daily. Peripheral blood, together with lesional scalp punch biopsies, was collected from alopecia areata patients. CD4+ and CD8+ T cells were sorted from PBMCs stained for CD3, CD4 and CD8. To note about this clone: The antigen remains unidentified.

The chain is built from TRBV30 and TRBJ2-3, with TRBD2 matching over 7 bases. This clonotype was sampled from a human donor with alopecia areata. This material consisted of CD4+ T cells sorted from blood, taken around week 55, from a patient treated with tofacitinib. Here the CDR3 reads CAWSQSRGWRTDTQYF. The CDR3 nucleotides are TGTGCCTGGAGTCAATCGCGGGGGTGGCGCACAGATACGCAGTATTTT.